This TCR beta chain was sequenced in a study of cytomegalovirus exposure and HLA in healthy donors. CDR1 and CDR2 (germline): MDHEN, SYDVKM. V was shortened by 2 bases and J by 6 bases, with 14 bases between the two germline ends. This CDR3 comprises 15 residues. Primers for the PCR totalled 60 Vbeta and 13 Jbeta. This table comes from immunoSEQ multiplex PCR, and its TCRdb copy is limited to in-frame clones, with some not included. The data contain about 190,000 clones, 60% to 80% of them seen just once; the ten biggest clones take up around 1.6%. The rearrangement links TRBV28 to TRBJ1-5; D possibly corresponds to TRBD1 (6 bases). Material: PBMCs. The clonotype was recovered from a woman aged 18 to 35 in good health and CMV-seronegative. The CDR3 loop reads CASSLLQGGGQPQHF. The CDR3 DNA follows: TGTGCCAGCAGTTTACTCCAGGGAGGGGGTCAGCCCCAGCATTTT. The complete variable domain, with remaining parts taken from reference TRBV28 and TRBJ1-5, reads DVKVTQSSRYLVKRTGEKVFLECVQDMDHENMFWYRQDPGLGLRLIYFSYDVKMKEKGDIPEGYSVSREKKERFSLILESASTNQTSMYLCASSLLQGGGQPQHFGDGTRLSIL.